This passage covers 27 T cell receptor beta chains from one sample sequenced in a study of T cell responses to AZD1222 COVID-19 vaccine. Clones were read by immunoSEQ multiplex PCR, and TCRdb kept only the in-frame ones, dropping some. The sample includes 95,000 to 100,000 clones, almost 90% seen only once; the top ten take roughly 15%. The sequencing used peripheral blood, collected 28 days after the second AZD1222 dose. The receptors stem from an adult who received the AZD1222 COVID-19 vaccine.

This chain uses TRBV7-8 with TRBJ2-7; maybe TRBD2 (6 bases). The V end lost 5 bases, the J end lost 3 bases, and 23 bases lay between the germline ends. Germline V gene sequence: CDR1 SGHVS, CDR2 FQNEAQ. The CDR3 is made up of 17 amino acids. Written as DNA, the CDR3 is TGTGCCAGCAGCCCTAGAACCGGGACTCCGGGCGGCTACGAGCAGTACTTC. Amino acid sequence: CASSPRTGTPGGYEQYF.

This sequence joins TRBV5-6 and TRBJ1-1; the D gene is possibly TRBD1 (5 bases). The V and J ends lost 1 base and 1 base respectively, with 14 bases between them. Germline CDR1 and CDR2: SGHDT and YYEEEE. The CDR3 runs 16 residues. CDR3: CASSLRVRGPNTEAFF. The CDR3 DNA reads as TGTGCCAGCAGCTTGAGGGTAAGGGGCCCGAACACTGAAGCTTTCTTT. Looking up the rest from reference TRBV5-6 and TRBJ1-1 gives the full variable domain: DAGVTQSPTHLIKTRGQQVTLRCSPKSGHDTVSWYQQALGQGPQFIFQYYEEEERQRGNFPDRFSGHQFPNYSSELNVNALLLGDSALYLCASSLRVRGPNTEAFFGQGTRLTVV.

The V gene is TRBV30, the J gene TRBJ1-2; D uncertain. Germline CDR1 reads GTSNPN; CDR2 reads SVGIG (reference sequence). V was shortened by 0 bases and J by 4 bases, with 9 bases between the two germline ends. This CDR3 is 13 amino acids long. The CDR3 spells CAWSVPGIYGYTF. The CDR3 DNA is TGTGCCTGGAGTGTACCCGGGATCTATGGCTACACCTTC.

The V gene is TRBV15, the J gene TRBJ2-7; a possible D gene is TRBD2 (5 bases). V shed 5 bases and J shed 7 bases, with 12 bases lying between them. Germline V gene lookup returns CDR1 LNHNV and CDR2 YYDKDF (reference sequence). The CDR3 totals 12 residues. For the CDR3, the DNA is TGTGCCACCAGCCTAGCCAACGGGGAGCAGTACTTC. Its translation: CATSLANGEQYF.

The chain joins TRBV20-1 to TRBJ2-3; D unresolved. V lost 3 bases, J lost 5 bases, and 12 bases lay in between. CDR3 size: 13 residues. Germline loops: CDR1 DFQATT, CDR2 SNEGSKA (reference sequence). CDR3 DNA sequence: TGCAGTGCTAGTTCACCCCTAGGAGATACGCAGTATTTT. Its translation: CSASSPLGDTQYF.

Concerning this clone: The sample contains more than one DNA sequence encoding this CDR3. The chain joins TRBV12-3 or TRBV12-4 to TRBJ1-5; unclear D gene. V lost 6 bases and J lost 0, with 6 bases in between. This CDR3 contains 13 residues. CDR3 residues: CASSLNSNQPQHF. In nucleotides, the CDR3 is TGTGCCAGCAGCCTTAATAGCAATCAGCCCCAGCATTTT.

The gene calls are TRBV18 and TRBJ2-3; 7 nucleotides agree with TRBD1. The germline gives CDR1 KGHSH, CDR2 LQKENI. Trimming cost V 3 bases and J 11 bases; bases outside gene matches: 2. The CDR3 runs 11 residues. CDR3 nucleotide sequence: TGTGCCAGCTCACCCCCAGGGGGGCAGTATTTT. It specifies CASSPPGGQYF.

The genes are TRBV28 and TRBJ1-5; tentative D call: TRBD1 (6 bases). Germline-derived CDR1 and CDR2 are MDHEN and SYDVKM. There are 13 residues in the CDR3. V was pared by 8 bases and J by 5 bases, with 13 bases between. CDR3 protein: CASLDSRHQPQHF. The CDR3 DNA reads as TGTGCCAGCCTGGACAGCCGTCATCAGCCCCAGCATTTT.

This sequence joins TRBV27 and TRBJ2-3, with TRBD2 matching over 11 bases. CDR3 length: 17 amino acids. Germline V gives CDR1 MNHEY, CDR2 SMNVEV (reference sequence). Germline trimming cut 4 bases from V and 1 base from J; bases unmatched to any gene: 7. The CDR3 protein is CASSSLWTSGRTDTQYF. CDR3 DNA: TGTGCCAGCAGTTCCCTCTGGACTAGCGGGCGCACAGATACGCAGTATTTT.

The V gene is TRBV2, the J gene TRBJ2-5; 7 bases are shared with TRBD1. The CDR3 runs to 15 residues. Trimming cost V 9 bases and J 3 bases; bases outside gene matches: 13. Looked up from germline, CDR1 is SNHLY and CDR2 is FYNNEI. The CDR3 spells CASSLRLTGEETQYF. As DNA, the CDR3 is TGTGCCAGTTCCCTCCGGCTTACAGGGGAAGAGACCCAGTACTTC.

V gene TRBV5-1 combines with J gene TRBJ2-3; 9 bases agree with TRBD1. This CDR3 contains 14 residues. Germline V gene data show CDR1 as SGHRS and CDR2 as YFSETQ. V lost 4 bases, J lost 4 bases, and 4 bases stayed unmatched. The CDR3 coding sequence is TGCGCCAGCAGCCCGGGACAGGGCTCAGATACGCAGTATTTT. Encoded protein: CASSPGQGSDTQYF.

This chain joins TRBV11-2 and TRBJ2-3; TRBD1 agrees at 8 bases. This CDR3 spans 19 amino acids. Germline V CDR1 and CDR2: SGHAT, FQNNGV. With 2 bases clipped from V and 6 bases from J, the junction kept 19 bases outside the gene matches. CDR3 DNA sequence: TGTGCCAGCAGCTTATTTGGCAGGGGGCGAGTTTTTCGGTTGGATACGCAGTATTTT. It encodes CASSLFGRGRVFRLDTQYF.

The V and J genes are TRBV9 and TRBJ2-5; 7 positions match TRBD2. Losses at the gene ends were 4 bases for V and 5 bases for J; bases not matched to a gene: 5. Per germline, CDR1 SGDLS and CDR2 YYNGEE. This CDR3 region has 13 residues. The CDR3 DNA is TGTGCCAGCAGCAGAGCGGGAATGGAGACCCAGTACTTC. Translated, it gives CASSRAGMETQYF.

The CDR3 DNA reads TGTGCCAGCTCACCCAAACTGGACGAGACCCAGTACTTC. The encoded protein is CASSPKLDETQYF. The chain joins TRBV18 to TRBJ2-5; D is uncertain. The CDR3 spans 13 residues. Trimming shortened V by 3 bases and J by 5 bases, and 10 bases separated the two germline ends. Germline values: CDR1 KGHSH, CDR2 LQKENI.

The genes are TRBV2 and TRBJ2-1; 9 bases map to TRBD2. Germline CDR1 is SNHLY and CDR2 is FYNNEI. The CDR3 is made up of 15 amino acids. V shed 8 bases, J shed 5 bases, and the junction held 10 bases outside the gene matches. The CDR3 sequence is CASLRSGRMNNEQFF. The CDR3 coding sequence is TGTGCCAGCCTACGAAGCGGGAGGATGAACAATGAGCAGTTCTTC.

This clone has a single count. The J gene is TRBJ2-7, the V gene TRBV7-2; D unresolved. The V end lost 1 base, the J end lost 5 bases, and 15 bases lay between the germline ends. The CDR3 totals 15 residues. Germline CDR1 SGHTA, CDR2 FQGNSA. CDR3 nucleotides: TGTGCCAGCAGCTTAGATTTTAGTGGGGTTAACGAGCAGTACTTC. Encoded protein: CASSLDFSGVNEQYF.

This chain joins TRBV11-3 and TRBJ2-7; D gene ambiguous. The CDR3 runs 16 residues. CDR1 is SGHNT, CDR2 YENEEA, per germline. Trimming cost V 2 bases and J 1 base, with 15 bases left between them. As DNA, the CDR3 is TGTGCCAGCAGCTTAAATACATTAGGGTCTTCCTACGAGCAGTACTTC. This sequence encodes CASSLNTLGSSYEQYF.

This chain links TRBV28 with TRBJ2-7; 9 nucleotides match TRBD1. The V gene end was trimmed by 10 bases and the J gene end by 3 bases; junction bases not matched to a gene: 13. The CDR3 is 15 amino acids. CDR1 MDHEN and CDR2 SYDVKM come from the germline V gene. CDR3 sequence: CATTSGTGLYYEQYF. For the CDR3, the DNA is TGTGCCACTACCTCGGGGACAGGGCTATACTACGAGCAGTACTTC.

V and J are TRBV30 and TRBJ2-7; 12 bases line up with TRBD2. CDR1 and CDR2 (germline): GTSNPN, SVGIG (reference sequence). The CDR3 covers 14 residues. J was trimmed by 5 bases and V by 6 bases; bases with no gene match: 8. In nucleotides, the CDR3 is TGTGCCTGCCGACTAGCGGGAGCTTTGGACGAGCAGTACTTC. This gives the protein CACRLAGALDEQYF.

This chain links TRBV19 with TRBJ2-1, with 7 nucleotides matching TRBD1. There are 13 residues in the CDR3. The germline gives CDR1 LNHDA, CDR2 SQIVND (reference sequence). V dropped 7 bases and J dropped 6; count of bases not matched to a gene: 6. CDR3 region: CASTNHRGNEQFF. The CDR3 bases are TGTGCCAGTACAAACCACAGGGGCAATGAGCAGTTCTTC.

The CDR3 coding sequence is TGTGCCAGCAGTGAAGCGACAGCTGAGCAGTTCTTC. Translating gives CASSEATAEQFF. The chain carries TRBV6-1 and TRBJ2-1, with D possibly TRBD1 on 5 matching bases. V lost 0 bases to trimming and J lost 9 bases, with 6 bases between them. The CDR3 has 12 amino acids. CDR1 MNHNS and CDR2 SASEGT come from the germline V gene.

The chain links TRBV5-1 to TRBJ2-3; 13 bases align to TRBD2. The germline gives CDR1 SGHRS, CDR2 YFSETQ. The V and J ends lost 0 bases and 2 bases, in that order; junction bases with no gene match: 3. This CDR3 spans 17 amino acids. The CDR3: CASSLGLAGGLTDTQYF. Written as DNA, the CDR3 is TGCGCCAGCAGCTTGGGACTAGCGGGGGGCCTCACAGATACGCAGTATTTT.

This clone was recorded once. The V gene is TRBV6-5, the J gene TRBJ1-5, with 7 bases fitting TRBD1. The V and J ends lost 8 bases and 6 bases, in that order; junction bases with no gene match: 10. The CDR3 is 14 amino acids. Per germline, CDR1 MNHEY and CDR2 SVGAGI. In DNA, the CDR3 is TGTGCCAGCCCTAGGGGAAAGGGGGCTCAGCCCCAGCATTTT. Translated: CASPRGKGAQPQHF.

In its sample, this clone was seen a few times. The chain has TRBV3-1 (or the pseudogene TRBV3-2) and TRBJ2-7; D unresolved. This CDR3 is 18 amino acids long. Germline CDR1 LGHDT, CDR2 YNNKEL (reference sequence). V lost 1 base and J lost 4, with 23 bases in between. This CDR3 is CASSQGASTRNHLYEQYF. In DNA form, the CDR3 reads TGTGCCAGCAGCCAAGGGGCCTCGACCCGAAATCATTTATACGAGCAGTACTTC.

The CDR3 protein is CASSLAAESTEAFF. CDR3 nucleotides: TGCGCCAGCAGCTTGGCGGCGGAAAGCACTGAAGCTTTCTTT. V usage is TRBV5-1 and J usage is TRBJ1-1, with D hard to call. Trimming stripped 0 bases from V and 4 bases from J, with 10 bases between. Germline V CDR1 and CDR2: SGHRS, YFSETQ. The CDR3 length is 14 residues.

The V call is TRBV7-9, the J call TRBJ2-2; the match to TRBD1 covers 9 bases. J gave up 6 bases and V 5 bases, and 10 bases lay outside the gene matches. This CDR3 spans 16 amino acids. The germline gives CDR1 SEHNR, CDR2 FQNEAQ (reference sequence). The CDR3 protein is CASSGQGTGRPGELFF. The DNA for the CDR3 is TGTGCCAGCAGCGGACAGGGGACAGGGCGGCCCGGGGAGCTGTTTTTT. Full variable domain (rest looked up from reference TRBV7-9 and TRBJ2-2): DTGVSQNPRHKITKRGQNVTFRCDPISEHNRLYWYRQTLGQGPEFLTYFQNEAQLEKSRLLSDRFSAERPKGSFSTLEIQRTEQGDSAMYLCASSGQGTGRPGELFFGEGSRLTVL.

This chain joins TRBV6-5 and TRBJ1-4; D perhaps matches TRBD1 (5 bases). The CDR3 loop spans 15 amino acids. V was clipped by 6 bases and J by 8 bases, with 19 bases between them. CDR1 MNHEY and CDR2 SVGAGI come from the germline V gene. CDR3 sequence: CASRKMAGFGEKLFF. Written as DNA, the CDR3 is TGTGCCAGCAGGAAAATGGCAGGGTTCGGCGAAAAACTGTTTTTT.